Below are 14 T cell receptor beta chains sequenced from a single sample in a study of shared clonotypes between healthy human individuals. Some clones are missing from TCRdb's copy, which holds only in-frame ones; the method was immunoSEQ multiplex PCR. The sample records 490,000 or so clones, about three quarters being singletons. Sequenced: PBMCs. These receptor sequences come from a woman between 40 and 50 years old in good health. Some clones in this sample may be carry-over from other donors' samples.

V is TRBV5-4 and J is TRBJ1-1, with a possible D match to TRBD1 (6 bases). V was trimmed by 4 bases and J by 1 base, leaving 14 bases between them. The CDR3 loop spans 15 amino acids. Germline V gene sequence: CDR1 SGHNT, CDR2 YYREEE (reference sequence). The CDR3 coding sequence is TGTGCCAGCAGCAGCGCGGTACAGGGGAACACTGAAGCTTTCTTT. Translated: CASSSAVQGNTEAFF.

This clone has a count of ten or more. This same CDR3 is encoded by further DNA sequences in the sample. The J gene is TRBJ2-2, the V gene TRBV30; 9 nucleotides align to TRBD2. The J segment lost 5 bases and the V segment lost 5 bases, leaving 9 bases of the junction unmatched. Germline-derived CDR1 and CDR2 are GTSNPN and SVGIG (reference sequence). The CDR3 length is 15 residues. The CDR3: CAWEGGLAGTGELFF. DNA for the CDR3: TGTGCCTGGGAGGGGGGGCTAGCGGGAACCGGGGAGCTGTTTTTT.

Here the CDR3 DNA reads TGTGCCTGGGCCACCGCTAGCGGGAGGGCCCGGGGCGAGACCCAGTACTTC. Translation gives CAWATASGRARGETQYF. This sequence joins TRBV30 and TRBJ2-5; 12 bases map to TRBD2. Trimming cost V 5 bases and J 5 bases; bases outside gene matches: 15. CDR1 is GTSNPN and CDR2 is SVGIG in the germline V gene (reference sequence). This CDR3 comprises 17 residues.

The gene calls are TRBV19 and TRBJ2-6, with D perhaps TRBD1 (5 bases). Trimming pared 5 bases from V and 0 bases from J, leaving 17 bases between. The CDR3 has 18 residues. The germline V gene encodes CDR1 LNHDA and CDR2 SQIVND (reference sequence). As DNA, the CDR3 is TGTGCCAGTAGTGCCCCAGGGCAAGCAAACTCTGGGGCCAACGTCCTGACTTTC. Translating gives CASSAPGQANSGANVLTF.

CDR3 amino acids: CAISETETRSPLHF. CDR3 coding DNA: TGTGCCATCAGTGAGACCGAGACTCGTTCACCCCTCCACTTT. This chain joins TRBV10-3 and TRBJ1-6; D unresolved. The CDR3 is made up of 14 amino acids. CDR1 is ENHRY and CDR2 is SYGVKD in the germline V gene. The V end was cut by 2 bases, the J end by 9 bases, with 11 bases between.

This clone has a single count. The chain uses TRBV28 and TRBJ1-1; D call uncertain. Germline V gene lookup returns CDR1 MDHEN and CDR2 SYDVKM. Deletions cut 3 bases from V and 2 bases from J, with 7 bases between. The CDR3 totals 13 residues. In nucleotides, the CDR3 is TGTGCCAGCAGTTTTAGCCCCAACACTGAAGCTTTCTTT. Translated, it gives CASSFSPNTEAFF.

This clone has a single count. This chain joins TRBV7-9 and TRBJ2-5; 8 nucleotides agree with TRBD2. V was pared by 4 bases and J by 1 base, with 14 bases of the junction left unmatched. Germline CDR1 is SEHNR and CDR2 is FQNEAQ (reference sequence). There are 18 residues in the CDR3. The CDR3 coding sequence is TGTGCCAGCAGCTACAAGCGGGAGTGGGGCTGGCTCCAAGAGACCCAGTACTTC. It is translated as CASSYKREWGWLQETQYF.

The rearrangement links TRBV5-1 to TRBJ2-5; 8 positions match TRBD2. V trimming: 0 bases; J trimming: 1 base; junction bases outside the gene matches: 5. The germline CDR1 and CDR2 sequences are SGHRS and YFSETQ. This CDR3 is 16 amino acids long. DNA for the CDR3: TGCGCCAGCAGCTTGGGTCTAGCGGGCGCCCAAGAGACCCAGTACTTC. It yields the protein CASSLGLAGAQETQYF.

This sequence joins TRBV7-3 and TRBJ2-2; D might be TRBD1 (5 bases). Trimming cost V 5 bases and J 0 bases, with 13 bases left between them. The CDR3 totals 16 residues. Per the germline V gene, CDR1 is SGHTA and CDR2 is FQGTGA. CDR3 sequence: CASSLRTGANTGELFF. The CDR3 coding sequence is TGTGCCAGCAGCCTAAGAACAGGAGCGAACACCGGGGAGCTGTTTTTT. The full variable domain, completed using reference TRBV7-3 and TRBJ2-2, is GAGVSQTPSNKVTEKGKYVELRCDPISGHTALYWYRQSLGQGPEFLIYFQGTGAADDSGLPNDRFFAVRPEGSVSTLKIQRTERGDSAVYLCASSLRTGANTGELFFGEGSRLTVL.

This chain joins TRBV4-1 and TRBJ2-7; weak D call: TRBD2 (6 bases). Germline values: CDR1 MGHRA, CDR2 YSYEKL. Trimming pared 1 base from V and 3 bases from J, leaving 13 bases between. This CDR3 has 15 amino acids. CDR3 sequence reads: CASSQGRGTFYEQYF. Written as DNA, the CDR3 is TGCGCCAGCAGCCAAGGTCGGGGGACGTTCTACGAGCAGTACTTC.

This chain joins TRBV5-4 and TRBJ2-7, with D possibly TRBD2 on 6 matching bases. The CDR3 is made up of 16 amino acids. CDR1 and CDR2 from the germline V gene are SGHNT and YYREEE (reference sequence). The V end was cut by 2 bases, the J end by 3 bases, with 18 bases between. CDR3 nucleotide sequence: TGTGCCAGCAGCTTAGAACCGGGACGGGAGCTCTACGAGCAGTACTTC. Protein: CASSLEPGRELYEQYF.

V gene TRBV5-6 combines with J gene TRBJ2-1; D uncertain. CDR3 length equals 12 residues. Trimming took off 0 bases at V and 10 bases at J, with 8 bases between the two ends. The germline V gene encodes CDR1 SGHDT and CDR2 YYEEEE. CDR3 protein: CASSLVDGEQFF. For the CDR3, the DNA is TGTGCCAGCAGCTTGGTTGACGGGGAGCAGTTCTTC.

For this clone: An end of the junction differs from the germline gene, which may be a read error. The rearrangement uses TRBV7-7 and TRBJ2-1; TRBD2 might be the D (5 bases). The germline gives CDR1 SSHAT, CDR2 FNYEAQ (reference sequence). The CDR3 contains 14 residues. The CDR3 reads CASSLSLDYNEQFF. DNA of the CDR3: TGTGCTAGCAGCTTATCACTAGACTACAATGAGCAGTTCTTC.

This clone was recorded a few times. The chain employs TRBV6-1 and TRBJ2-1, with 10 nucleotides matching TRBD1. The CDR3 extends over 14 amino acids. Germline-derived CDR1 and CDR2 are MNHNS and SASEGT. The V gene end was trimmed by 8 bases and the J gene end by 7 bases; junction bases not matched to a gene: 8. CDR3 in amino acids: CASARDRGSNEQFF. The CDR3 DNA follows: TGTGCCAGCGCCCGGGACAGGGGTTCAAATGAGCAGTTCTTC.